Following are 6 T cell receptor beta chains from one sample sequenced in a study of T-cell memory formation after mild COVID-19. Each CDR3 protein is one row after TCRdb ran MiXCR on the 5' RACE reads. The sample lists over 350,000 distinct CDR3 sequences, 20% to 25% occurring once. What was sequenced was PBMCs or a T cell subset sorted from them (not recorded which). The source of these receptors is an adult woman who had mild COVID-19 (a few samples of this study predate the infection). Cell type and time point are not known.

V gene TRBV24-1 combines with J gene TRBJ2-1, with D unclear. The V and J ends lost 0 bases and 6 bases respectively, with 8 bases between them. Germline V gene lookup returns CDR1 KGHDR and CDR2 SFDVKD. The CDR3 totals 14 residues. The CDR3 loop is CATSDLARPNEQFF. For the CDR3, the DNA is TGTGCCACCAGTGATTTGGCCAGGCCCAATGAGCAGTTCTTC.

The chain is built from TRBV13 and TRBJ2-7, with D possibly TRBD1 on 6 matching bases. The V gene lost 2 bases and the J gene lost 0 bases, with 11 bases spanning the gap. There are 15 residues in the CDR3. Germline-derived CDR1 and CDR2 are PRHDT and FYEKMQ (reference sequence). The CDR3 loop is CASSLKGTLSYEQYF. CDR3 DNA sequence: TGTGCCAGCAGCTTAAAAGGGACACTCTCCTACGAGCAGTACTTC. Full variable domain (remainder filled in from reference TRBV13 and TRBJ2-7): AAGVIQSPRHLIKEKRETATLKCYPIPRHDTVYWYQQGPGQDPQFLISFYEKMQSDKGSIPDRFSAQQFSDYHSELNMSSLELGDSALYFCASSLKGTLSYEQYFGPGTRLTVT.

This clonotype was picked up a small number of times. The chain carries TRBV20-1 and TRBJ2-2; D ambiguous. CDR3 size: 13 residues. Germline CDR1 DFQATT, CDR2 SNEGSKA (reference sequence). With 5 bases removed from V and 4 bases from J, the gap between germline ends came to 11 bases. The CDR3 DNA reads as TGCAGTGCTGGCGGACGGACCACCGGGGAGCTGTTTTTT. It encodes CSAGGRTTGELFF.

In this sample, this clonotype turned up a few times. CDR3 sequence (DNA): TGCAGTGCTATCGGGACAGCGAGTTCACCCCTCCACTTT. This translates into CSAIGTASSPLHF. V and J are TRBV20-1 and TRBJ1-6, with 7 bases lining up with TRBD1. With V trimmed by 4 bases and J by 9 bases, 6 bases remained unmatched. CDR1 is DFQATT, CDR2 SNEGSKA, per germline (reference sequence). The CDR3 has 13 amino acids.

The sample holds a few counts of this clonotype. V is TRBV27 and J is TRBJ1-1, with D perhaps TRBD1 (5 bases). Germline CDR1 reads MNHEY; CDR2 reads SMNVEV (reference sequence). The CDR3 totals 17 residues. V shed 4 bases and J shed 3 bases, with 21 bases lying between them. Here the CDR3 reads CASSYVAGRIGDTEAFF. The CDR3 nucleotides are TGTGCCAGCAGTTATGTAGCGGGGCGGATCGGGGACACTGAAGCTTTCTTT.

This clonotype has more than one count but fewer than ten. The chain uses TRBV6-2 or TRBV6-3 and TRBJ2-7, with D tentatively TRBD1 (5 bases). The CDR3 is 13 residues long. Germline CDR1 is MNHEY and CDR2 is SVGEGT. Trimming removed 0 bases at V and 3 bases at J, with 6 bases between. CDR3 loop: CASSYSDSYEQYF. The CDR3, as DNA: TGTGCCAGCAGTTACTCAGACAGCTACGAGCAGTACTTC.